The rows below give T cell receptor beta chains drawn from one sample of a study of human T cells and chemical hapten exposure. TCRdb re-derived calls from the RACE reads in MiXCR, one entry per CDR3 protein. This table has fewer than 60,000 distinct CDR3 sequences, roughly 10% appearing once. The sample was whole blood, taken in connection with sensitization to the hapten diphenylcyclopropenone (DPC). These receptors all stem from a woman aged 35 to 49 with alopecia areata. Some clones in this sample may be carry-over from other donors' samples. CDR3s include the opening cysteine and the closing phenylalanine or tryptophan. Each record gives: J gene, V gene, D gene, clone size, CDR3 length, CDR3 DNA, CDR3 protein. D genes are given only for firm matches. The size of a clone is reported for some rows only, either as once, few or many, or as a class for expanded clones.

J: TRBJ2-3
V: TRBV18
D: -
size: many
length: 15
DNA: TGTGCCAGCTCACCCAGCGGCGGCCCCACAGATACGCAGTATTTT
CDR3: CASSPSGGPTDTQYF

J: TRBJ1-6
V: TRBV10-3
D: -
size: -
length: 14
DNA: TGTGCCATCGCACTCAACCCCTATAATTCACCCCTCCACTTT
CDR3: CAIALNPYNSPLHF

J: TRBJ1-5
V: TRBV4-1
D: -
size: many
length: 14
DNA: TGCGCCAGCAGCCAAGTAGGATATCGTCAGCCCCAGCATTTT
CDR3: CASSQVGYRQPQHF

J: TRBJ2-6
V: TRBV15
D: -
size: many
length: 16
DNA: TGTGCCACCGGCAGGGGAGTAAACTCTGGGGCCAACGTCCTGACTTTC
CDR3: CATGRGVNSGANVLTF

J: TRBJ2-7
V: TRBV27
D: TRBD2
size: -
length: 18
DNA: TGTGCCAGCAGTTTTATAGGGGAGACTAGCGGGCTCCCCTACGAGCAGTACTTC
CDR3: CASSFIGETSGLPYEQYF

J: TRBJ2-2
V: TRBV4-3
D: -
size: few
length: 15
DNA: TGCGCCAGCAGCCAAGACGGTGGGGTAACCGGGGAGCTGTTTTTT
CDR3: CASSQDGGVTGELFF

J: TRBJ1-1
V: TRBV9
D: -
size: many
length: 14
DNA: TGTGCCAGCAGCCCCACTGGCGGATCAACTGAAGCTTTCTTT
CDR3: CASSPTGGSTEAFF

J: TRBJ1-5
V: TRBV19
D: TRBD1
size: many
length: 14
DNA: TGTGCCAGTAGTCAGCAGGGGGCGCGTCAGCCCCAGCATTTT
CDR3: CASSQQGARQPQHF

J: TRBJ2-3
V: TRBV7-3
D: TRBD2
size: many
length: 15
DNA: TGTGCCAGCAGCTTAGGGGGGGTGGCCACAGATACGCAGTATTTT
CDR3: CASSLGGVATDTQYF

J: TRBJ2-3
V: TRBV6-2/TRBV6-3
D: -
size: many
length: 15
DNA: TGTGCCAGCAGTCTCACACGGGGTGGGGCAGATACGCAGTATTTT
CDR3: CASSLTRGGADTQYF

J: TRBJ2-2
V: TRBV11-1
D: -
size: -
length: 13
DNA: TGTGCCAGCAGCTTGGGGATCACCGGGGAGCTGTTTTTT
CDR3: CASSLGITGELFF